This T cell receptor (beta chain) was documented in a study of blood T cell repertoires in COVID-19. In the original workflow: Using reference gene primer amplification, nucleated cell counts were estimated. The assay was immunoSEQ multiplex PCR, and TCRdb's table has in-frame clones only and misses some. V and J calls and clone size are as listed in that table; D and trimming were resolved from the DNA. The table has nearly 95,000 clones, around nine tenths seen once. CDR3 length equals 18 residues. The V gene's germline CDR1 is SGHDT and CDR2 YYEEEE. V shed 0 bases, J shed 2 bases, and the junction held 9 bases outside the gene matches. This clone has only a few counts.

The specimen sequenced was peripheral blood. The chain recombines TRBV5-6 with TRBJ2-5; 11 nucleotides agree with TRBD1. This clonotype originated in a woman older than 75 with acute or convalescent COVID-19. The CDR3 reads CASSLGTGGHSLQETQYF. The CDR3 DNA sequence: TGTGCCAGCAGCTTGGGGACAGGGGGCCATAGCCTACAAGAGACCCAGTACTTC.